This T cell receptor (beta chain) is drawn from a study of blood T cell repertoires in COVID-19. Study overall: Researchers got acute and convalescent COVID-19 samples from the United States, Italy and Spain. PBMCs, B-cell-depleted T cells, or T cells provided the cDNA or gDNA that made up the material.

Sequencing used immunoSEQ multiplex PCR; TCRdb keeps in-frame clones, though not all of them. Counted here are approximately 310,000 clones, under 90% occurring once; the ten biggest clones make up over 4%. Trimming took 1 base from V and 2 from J, leaving 12 bases between them. The length of the CDR3 is 15 residues. CDR1 and CDR2 from the germline V gene are MNHEY and SVGAGI. In assigning cohorts, the study relied on participant-reported clinical history. The chain uses TRBV6-5 and TRBJ2-7, with TRBD2 as a possible D gene (5 bases). The specimen was PBMCs or T cells enriched from blood (not recorded which). This clonotype was obtained from a man in his sixties who had recovered from COVID-19. The CDR3 protein is CASSYWTSGAYEQYF. DNA for the CDR3: TGTGCCAGCAGTTACTGGACGAGCGGAGCCTACGAGCAGTACTTC.